The TCR beta chain described here comes from a study of beta chain features in type 1 diabetes (dated by TCRdb to between 2018 and 2020). Broadly, across the study: Mean age, gender distribution, total cell number and subset yield were not different between patients and healthy donors. In the study, TCRB repertoires of sorted circulating CD4+ T cell subsets from recently diagnosed type 1 diabetes patients were compared with those of matched healthy donors. A total of about 99,000,000 sorted cells were examined across all samples, and RNA yield correlated strongly with the number of cells per subset. Regulatory and stem cell-like memory subsets were isolated from only 8 patients and 8 healthy donors, whereas naive and central memory subsets came from all 30 or so donors. Points the paper makes about the study in general: Naive, central memory and regulatory TCRB repertoires appeared to be more similar among patients than among healthy donors. A moderate but significant shortening of TCRB CDR3 length was observed in type 1 diabetes patients in all four CD4+ subsets. At VDJ recombination sites, patients with type 1 diabetes made fewer insertions and deleted more nucleotides, a pattern implying thymic rearrangement abnormalities. Because cDNA was sequenced instead of genomic DNA, highly expressing activated cells could be over-represented, though the groups showed no difference in activation or CD3 levels. Shorter templates might have been favored by PCR, but patient and control samples were amplified and corrected together, so both groups would have been affected equally by any skew. Because small numbers of individuals were included in the HLA sub-analyses, any influence of HLA type on TCRB rearrangement was left unresolved.

A single peripheral blood draw of around 120 mL on average was collected from each donor into heparinised tubes. A BD FACSAria II was used to sort naive, central memory, regulatory and stem cell-like memory CD4+ T cells with a panel that included CD45RO, CCR7, CD25, CD127, CD95 and CD27. A purity above 98% was achieved for all sorted populations. PBMCs were isolated right away by Lymphoprep density gradient centrifugation and were stained directly, without culture. So that batch effects would be minimized, each experiment stained and sorted samples in pairs, pairing one healthy donor with one patient. This clone was recorded a few times. Its antigen is still unknown. Per-base quality was not reported, and no clone a single base away is much larger than it. All of the isolated RNA was reverse transcribed with the High Capacity cDNA Reverse Transcription Kit, so expressed TCRB transcripts were sequenced. Deep immunoSEQ sequencing was performed on naive, central memory and regulatory T cell samples, with an average of approximately 3.9 million total reads per sample. Sorted cells were lysed in RLT buffer, and RNA was extracted using DNase-treated RNeasy Micro or Mini kits according to cell number. To prevent cross-contamination, every cell subset was processed on its own, while patient and healthy donor samples were processed together. The immunoSEQ multiplex PCR was used to amplify TCRB sequences from cDNA, generating 87-bp fragments that spanned the CDR3 region. Sequencing of the amplicons was performed on the Illumina HiSeq platform. As for the authors' bioinformatics: PCR bias was computationally corrected using synthetic template baselines, reads within Hamming distance 2 were collapsed, and singletons that could not be merged were discarded. Reads were aligned to IMGT to assign V, D and J genes, CDR3 length, and insertions or deletions at six rearrangement sites. Within each subset, clonotype counts were normalized to the number of sorted cells before true diversity and Gini coefficients were calculated with the tcR R package. Repertoire sharing was quantified using the overlap coefficient calculated on TCRB nucleotide sequences. As a proxy for the pre-selection repertoire, out-of-frame TCRB sequences from naive cells were analyzed. Not all clones reach the TCRdb copy of this immuneACCESS table, which keeps in-frame sequences only. Checked studies attribute under half of the gap to unresolved V genes and leave the rest unexplained. That table is the source of V, J and clone size, and D and trimming were worked out from the DNA. This sample is represented by about 740,000 clones; roughly 13% of them were singletons. In total, the top ten clones hold about 0.02% of the sample.

From the cysteine through the phenylalanine, the CDR3 covers 13 amino acids. Just CDR3 DNA is preserved here, 39 bases in frame from base 1. Via the germline V gene (reference sequence), CDR1 is SGHNT and CDR2 YYREEE. Unmatched junction bases come to 7, with V trimmed by 7 bases and J by 5 bases. The sequence is built from TRBV5-4 and TRBJ2-5, with 8 bases aligning to TRBD1. The sequenced material came from naive CD4+ T cells from blood. The cell subset or site label here, explained by the study, means: true naive CD4+ T cells. The clonotype comes from a man aged 18 to 29 with type 1 diabetes. The nucleotide sequence reads TGTGCCAGCCTGGACAGGGTGCGTGAGACCCAGTACTTC. Its amino acids are CASLDRVRETQYF.